This T cell receptor beta chain emerged from a study of T cells in Graves' hyperthyroidism and ophthalmopathy. Germline trimming cut 5 bases from V and 5 bases from J; bases unmatched to any gene: 9. Germline V lookup: CDR1 LGHNT, CDR2 FRNRAP. The CDR3 loop spans 15 amino acids. TCR beta CDR3 sequences were amplified from RNA transcripts. HTBI primers drove first-round RT-PCR of the TCR CDR3. A single record per CDR3 protein comes from TCRdb applying MiXCR to the multiplex PCR reads. The table has approximately 400,000 distinct CDR3 sequences, roughly an eighth seen once. V gene TRBV12-5 combines with J gene TRBJ1-2, with 9 bases that match TRBD1. Sequenced sample: blood. This sequence was found in a man over 45 with Graves' ophthalmopathy. CDR3 amino acids: CASGPLGQGYYGYTF. The CDR3 region has the DNA TGTGCTAGTGGTCCCCTAGGACAGGGGTATTATGGCTACACCTTC.